The 28 T cell receptor beta chains in this list originate from one sample, sequenced in a study of T cell changes during pregnancy in multiple sclerosis (dated by TCRdb to the late 2010s). Libraries were prepared through the immunoSEQ multiplex PCR assay. TCRdb holds this immuneACCESS table with in-frame rearrangements only. Some clones are missing; in checked studies, unresolved V genes explain under half, and the rest has no known cause. The sample table holds nearly 45,000 clones, of which about 96% were seen once. The leading ten clones occupy 0.89% of the sample. This specimen consisted of peripheral blood, obtained in the second trimester of pregnancy. Receptors were obtained from a female donor with multiple sclerosis, enrolled in a pregnancy study.

The chain links TRBV5-1 to TRBJ1-1; 7 bases agree with TRBD1. Germline trimming cut 4 bases from V and 2 bases from J; bases unmatched to any gene: 8. From germline, CDR1 is SGHRS and CDR2 YFSETQ. The CDR3 runs 15 residues. In DNA, the CDR3 is TGCGCCAGCAGCGCCCTACAGGGGATAAACACTGAAGCTTTCTTT. Its protein is CASSALQGINTEAFF.

This clone was detected a few times. The genes are TRBV2 and TRBJ1-6; TRBD1 aligns across 7 bases. V was pared by 10 bases and J by 7 bases, with 10 bases of the junction left unmatched. The CDR3 has 14 amino acids. Germline V CDR1 and CDR2: SNHLY, FYNNEI. CDR3 DNA sequence: TGTGCCACCCACACAGGGGAACGGAATTCACCCCTCCACTTT. Translation gives CATHTGERNSPLHF.

V usage is TRBV5-1 and J usage is TRBJ2-2; 9 nucleotides match TRBD1. V gave up 5 bases and J gave up 3 bases; unmatched junction bases: 5. This CDR3 spans 15 amino acids. Germline V gives CDR1 SGHRS, CDR2 YFSETQ. The CDR3 sequence is CASSTGQGDTGELFF. The DNA for the CDR3 is TGCGCCAGCAGTACGGGACAGGGAGACACCGGGGAGCTGTTTTTT.

The V and J genes are TRBV27 and TRBJ1-4, with D uncertain. The CDR3 contains 14 residues. V lost 7 bases and J lost 7, with 16 bases in between. Germline-derived CDR1 and CDR2 are MNHEY and SMNVEV (reference sequence). The CDR3 bases are TGTGCCAGCACCAACTGGAGGTCAGGTGAAAAACTGTTTTTT. Its protein is CASTNWRSGEKLFF.

The rearrangement joins TRBV6-5 to TRBJ1-2; TRBD1 matches at 8 bases. This CDR3 contains 13 residues. After removal of 10 bases from V and 4 bases from J, the junction contained 8 bases not matched to a gene. The germline V gene has CDR1 MNHEY and CDR2 SVGAGI. The CDR3 DNA is TGTGCCACCAGGACAGGGCCTCTCTATGGCTACACCTTC. Residues: CATRTGPLYGYTF.

The gene calls are TRBV14 and TRBJ2-3; 8 nucleotides agree with TRBD1. Germline V gene lookup returns CDR1 SGHDN and CDR2 FVKESK. With 4 bases clipped from V and 3 bases from J, the junction kept 9 bases outside the gene matches. This CDR3 has 16 amino acids. The CDR3 region is CASSRLGTGYTDTQYF. The CDR3 DNA reads TGTGCCAGCAGCCGACTAGGGACAGGATATACAGATACGCAGTATTTT.

The chain carries TRBV15 and TRBJ2-7; 11 bases map to TRBD1. V shed 0 bases and J 4 bases; nucleotides not matched to a gene: 5. CDR1 LNHNV and CDR2 YYDKDF come from the germline V gene (reference sequence). CDR3 length: 16 amino acids. In DNA, the CDR3 is TGTGCCACCAGCAGAGATAGGACAGGGGGCATATACGAGCAGTACTTC. Translation gives CATSRDRTGGIYEQYF.

The chain is built from TRBV7-2 and TRBJ2-2; 10 bases line up with TRBD2. The V gene end was trimmed by 5 bases and the J gene end by 5 bases; junction bases not matched to a gene: 11. CDR3 length: 17 residues. Per the germline V gene, CDR1 is SGHTA and CDR2 is FQGNSA. In DNA form, the CDR3 reads TGTGCCAGCAGCCCACAAGCGGGGGGGCGGAGGACCGGGGAGCTGTTTTTT. This sequence encodes CASSPQAGGRRTGELFF.

The genes are TRBV5-5 and TRBJ1-5; no clear D gene. The V gene lost 1 base and the J gene lost 4 bases, with 6 bases spanning the gap. The CDR3 runs to 13 residues. Germline V gene lookup returns CDR1 SGHKS and CDR2 YYEKEE (reference sequence). CDR3 residues: CASSLYSNQPQHF. The CDR3 bases are TGTGCCAGCAGCTTGTACAGTAATCAGCCCCAGCATTTT.

The chain employs TRBV19 and TRBJ1-1, with D unclear. Trimming removed 1 base at V and 0 bases at J, with 12 bases between. Germline V gene sequence: CDR1 LNHDA, CDR2 SQIVND (reference sequence). CDR3 size: 16 residues. CDR3 residues: CASSIGATGLNTEAFF. In DNA form, the CDR3 reads TGTGCCAGTAGTATAGGTGCGACGGGGTTGAACACTGAAGCTTTCTTT.

This clone was counted once. V and J are TRBV19 and TRBJ2-2; 13 bases line up with TRBD2. Germline V gene sequence: CDR1 LNHDA, CDR2 SQIVND (reference sequence). V shed 0 bases and J 1 base; nucleotides not matched to a gene: 14. The CDR3 runs to 22 residues. In nucleotides, the CDR3 is TGTGCCAGTAGTATAGATCGCAGGGGGGGACTAGCGGGAAAGTGGAACACCGGGGAGCTGTTTTTT. Translating gives CASSIDRRGGLAGKWNTGELFF.

The table lists this clone with a count of one. CDR3 amino acids: CASKKEGTPRYHEQYF. As DNA, the CDR3 is TGTGCCAGCAAAAAAGAGGGGACTCCAAGGTACCACGAGCAGTACTTC. The rearrangement links TRBV28 to TRBJ2-7, with a possible D match to TRBD2 (6 bases). V was trimmed by 7 bases and J by 5 bases, leaving 24 bases between them. The germline gives CDR1 MDHEN, CDR2 SYDVKM. The CDR3 runs to 16 residues.

This sequence joins TRBV12-5 and TRBJ2-3, with no clear D. The CDR3 is made up of 13 amino acids. The germline V gene has CDR1 LGHNT and CDR2 FRNRAP. V lost 8 bases to trimming and J lost 2 bases, with 11 bases between them. CDR3 sequence reads: CASTFSHTDTQYF. The CDR3 coding sequence is TGTGCTAGTACGTTTTCACACACAGATACGCAGTATTTT.

The chain employs TRBV6-4 and TRBJ2-1; 10 bases are shared with TRBD1. Germline CDR1 is MRHNA and CDR2 is SNTAGT. V gave up 6 bases and J gave up 4 bases; unmatched junction bases: 9. The length of the CDR3 is 16 residues. CDR3 coding DNA: TGTGCCAGCAGCGTGACAGGGGGCGCGTTGTACAATGAGCAGTTCTTC. Its translation: CASSVTGGALYNEQFF.

The chain joins TRBV18 to TRBJ1-2; 7 bases map to TRBD1. Losses at the gene ends were 1 base for V and 0 bases for J; bases not matched to a gene: 5. Germline V gene data show CDR1 as KGHSH and CDR2 as LQKENI. This CDR3 contains 16 residues. CDR3 bases: TGTGCCAGCTCACCACAACGGGACAGAACTAACTATGGCTACACCTTC. Residues: CASSPQRDRTNYGYTF.

The chain combines TRBV4-3 with TRBJ2-1, with D maybe TRBD2 (6 bases). The germline V gene encodes CDR1 LGHNA and CDR2 YSLEER. The CDR3 runs to 15 residues. The germline V and J ends were trimmed by 1 base and 6 bases, with 13 bases remaining between them. In DNA form, the CDR3 reads TGCGCCAGCAGCCAAGTCCGGGAGTGGGGCAATGAGCAGTTCTTC. As protein: CASSQVREWGNEQFF.

In this sample, this clone turned up a few times. J is TRBJ1-1 and V is TRBV27; possibly TRBD1 for D (6 bases). The germline V gene has CDR1 MNHEY and CDR2 SMNVEV (reference sequence). Trimming pared 5 bases from V and 7 bases from J, leaving 14 bases between. This CDR3 region has 13 residues. The CDR3 DNA sequence: TGTGCCAGCAGTCCACAGGGCGCCCTTGAAGCTTTCTTT. Translating gives CASSPQGALEAFF.

The chain joins TRBV7-9 to TRBJ2-2; TRBD1 agrees at 7 bases. V lost 5 bases to trimming and J lost 2 bases; unmatched junction nucleotides: 5. The germline CDR1 and CDR2 sequences are SEHNR and FQNEAQ (reference sequence). This CDR3 has 15 amino acids. The CDR3 reads CASSRGTVNTGELFF. Here the CDR3 DNA reads TGTGCCAGCAGCCGAGGGACAGTCAACACCGGGGAGCTGTTTTTT.

This chain links TRBV5-5 with TRBJ1-1, with D possibly TRBD1 on 6 matching bases. The CDR3 sequence is 12 residues long. V was shortened by 4 bases and J by 5 bases, with 9 bases between the two germline ends. Germline V lookup: CDR1 SGHKS, CDR2 YYEKEE (reference sequence). The CDR3 spells CASSPQGTEAFF. As DNA, the CDR3 is TGTGCCAGCAGCCCTCAGGGGACTGAAGCTTTCTTT.

This clone appeared a single time. V gene TRBV28 combines with J gene TRBJ1-1; D unresolved. CDR1 is MDHEN, CDR2 SYDVKM, per germline. The V end was cut by 6 bases, the J end by 1 base, with 18 bases between. The length of the CDR3 is 16 residues. The CDR3 here is CASSSPTISGNTEAFF. CDR3 bases: TGTGCCAGCAGCTCCCCAACAATTTCAGGGAACACTGAAGCTTTCTTT.

J is TRBJ2-2 and V is TRBV11-3, with 7 bases lining up with TRBD1. The junction had 7 bases not matched to a gene; V was cut back by 5 bases and J by 7 bases. CDR3 size: 14 residues. In germline, CDR1 is SGHNT, CDR2 YENEEA. CDR3 in amino acids: CASSIHQGVGELFF. In DNA, the CDR3 is TGTGCCAGCAGCATACATCAGGGGGTCGGGGAGCTGTTTTTT.

V gene TRBV11-2 combines with J gene TRBJ2-1, with 10 bases that match TRBD2. V dropped 1 base and J dropped 4; count of bases not matched to a gene: 10. There are 18 residues in the CDR3. The V gene's germline CDR1 is SGHAT and CDR2 FQNNGV. As DNA, the CDR3 is TGTGCCAGCAGCTTAGGTTGGGCTAGCGGGAGCTTGTACAATGAGCAGTTCTTC. The encoded protein is CASSLGWASGSLYNEQFF.

The V call is TRBV19, the J call TRBJ2-2; weak D call: TRBD2 (5 bases). V was clipped by 1 base and J by 1 base, with 16 bases between them. Germline CDR1 is LNHDA and CDR2 is SQIVND (reference sequence). The CDR3 is made up of 18 amino acids. The CDR3 DNA is TGTGCCAGTAGTATAGGTTTCCGGGGTAGCGAGAACACCGGGGAGCTGTTTTTT. Residues: CASSIGFRGSENTGELFF.

In its sample, this clone was seen once. V and J are TRBV11-3 and TRBJ1-1; 7 bases align to TRBD1. Per the germline V gene, CDR1 is SGHNT and CDR2 is YENEEA. The V gene end was trimmed by 4 bases and the J gene end by 6 bases; junction bases not matched to a gene: 5. This CDR3 region has 13 residues. In nucleotides, the CDR3 is TGTGCCAGCAGCTCCGGAGGGGGCGCTGAAGCTTTCTTT. Translation: CASSSGGGAEAFF.

The V call is TRBV9, the J call TRBJ2-5, with 7 positions matching TRBD1. In germline, CDR1 is SGDLS, CDR2 YYNGEE. This CDR3 contains 16 residues. Trimming took 0 bases from V and 2 from J; bases not matched to a gene: 7. The DNA for the CDR3 is TGTGCCAGCAGCGTAGACACAGGGGATGGACAAGAGACCCAGTACTTC. It translates to CASSVDTGDGQETQYF.

CDR3 loop: CASSTGGSSYEQYF. The CDR3 DNA follows: TGTGCCAGTAGCACAGGGGGGAGCTCCTACGAGCAGTACTTC. This sequence joins TRBV19 and TRBJ2-7; 8 bases map to TRBD1. Germline V CDR1 and CDR2: LNHDA, SQIVND (reference sequence). The J segment lost 0 bases and the V segment lost 6 bases, leaving 4 bases of the junction unmatched. The CDR3 consists of 14 residues. Based on the CDR3 plus reference TRBV19 and TRBJ2-7, the full variable domain is DGGITQSPKYLFRKEGQNVTLSCEQNLNHDAMYWYRQDPGQGLRLIYYSQIVNDFQKGDIAEGYSVSREKKESFPLTVTSAQKNPTAFYLCASSTGGSSYEQYFGPGTRLTVT.

The chain is built from TRBV18 and TRBJ2-3; TRBD2 agrees at 7 bases. Germline trimming cut 3 bases from V and 2 bases from J; bases unmatched to any gene: 14. The germline CDR1 and CDR2 sequences are KGHSH and LQKENI. The CDR3 runs to 18 residues. CDR3 in amino acids: CASSPRGRSSGTTDTQYF. CDR3 in DNA: TGTGCCAGCTCACCCCGAGGAAGGTCTAGCGGAACCACAGATACGCAGTATTTT.

CDR3 nucleotide sequence: TGTGCCAGCAGCATGCCGGGACATCCGAACACTGAAGCTTTCTTT. Its protein is CASSMPGHPNTEAFF. This chain connects TRBV7-6 to TRBJ1-1; D is possibly TRBD1 (6 bases). Trimming took off 5 bases at V and 1 base at J, with 14 bases between the two ends. The CDR3 runs to 15 residues. Germline CDR1 is SGHVS and CDR2 is FNYEAQ.